The rows below give T cell receptor beta chains drawn from one sample of a study of control samples from healthy donors and cancer patients. The data were produced by immunoSEQ multiplex PCR, yet TCRdb's version contains in-frame clones alone and is incomplete. The repertoire holds 50,000 to 55,000 clones, about nine tenths seen once, with about 14% in the top ten. Sequences were obtained from PBMCs. The receptor source for this set is a man in his 60s with head and neck cancer. CDR3s include the opening cysteine and the closing phenylalanine or tryptophan. D genes are given only for firm matches. For some rows the clone size is stated as once, few or many, or as a class when expanded; others skip it.

TRBJ2-7 - TRBV28 - CASKTPGSYEQYF TGTGCCAGCAAAACCCCGGGCTCCTACGAGCAGTACTTC
TRBJ1-2 - TRBV5-1 once CASSLLQGSNGYTF TGCGCCAGCAGCCTATTGCAGGGTAGCAATGGCTACACCTTC
TRBJ2-5 - TRBV5-4 - CASSFDTQETQYF TGTGCCAGCAGTTTCGACACCCAAGAGACCCAGTACTTC
TRBJ1-1 - TRBV3-1/TRBV3-2 - CASSPSRTNTEAFF TGTGCCAGCAGTCCCAGCCGCACGAACACTGAAGCTTTCTTT
TRBJ1-5 - TRBV30 once CAWSVQEFQPQHF TGTGCCTGGAGTGTACAAGAGTTCCAGCCCCAGCATTTT
TRBJ1-5 TRBD1 TRBV30 - CALEAGGGQPQHF TGTGCCTTGGAGGCAGGGGGAGGACAGCCCCAGCATTTT
TRBJ1-2 TRBD1 TRBV28 - CASSLPHRGQVGYTF TGTGCCAGCAGTTTACCCCACAGGGGCCAGGTCGGCTACACCTTC
TRBJ2-3 TRBD2 TRBV4-2 - CASSQASGRRTDTQYF TGTGCCAGCAGCCAAGCTAGCGGGCGCCGCACAGATACGCAGTATTTT
TRBJ2-5 - TRBV29-1 few CSVAPYWGERETQYF TGCAGCGTTGCACCCTATTGGGGGGAACGGGAGACCCAGTACTTC
TRBJ2-1 TRBD2 TRBV7-3 few CASSQAGGTYNEQFF TGTGCCAGCAGCCAAGCGGGAGGAACCTACAATGAGCAGTTCTTC
TRBJ2-5 - TRBV3-1/TRBV3-2 - CASSQDTSPGGTQYF TGTGCCAGCAGCCAAGATACTAGCCCAGGTGGGACCCAGTACTTC
TRBJ2-3 TRBD1 TRBV28 - CASRLQGAGTDTQYF TGTGCCAGCAGATTACAGGGGGCCGGAACAGATACGCAGTATTTT
TRBJ2-7 - TRBV4-1 - CASSQDMRPLAPELEQYF TGCGCCAGCAGCCAAGATATGCGGCCCCTTGCACCCGAGCTCGAGCAGTACTTC
TRBJ2-2 - TRBV7-9 - CASSLDGGHGELFF TGTGCCAGCAGCTTAGACGGGGGGCACGGGGAGCTGTTTTTT
TRBJ1-6 - TRBV7-9 few CASSPPAEYNSPLHF TGTGCCAGCAGTCCTCCGGCCGAGTATAATTCACCCCTCCACTTT
TRBJ1-1 - TRBV7-9 - CASSSLGTLNTEAFF TGTGCCAGCAGCTCCTTAGGGACCCTGAACACTGAAGCTTTCTTT
TRBJ1-4 - TRBV24-1 - CATSDRKTVF TGTGCCACAAGTGACAGAAAAACTGTTTTT
TRBJ1-5 - TRBV19 once CASSINIFSNQPQHF TGTGCCAGTAGTATCAACATCTTTAGCAATCAGCCCCAGCATTTT
TRBJ1-2 - TRBV4-3 few CASSQEGRYGYTF TGCGCCAGCAGCCAGGAGGGGCGGTATGGCTACACCTTC
TRBJ2-7 - TRBV6-6 - CASSFLSYEQYF TGTGCCAGCAGTTTTCTCTCCTACGAGCAGTACTTC
TRBJ2-6 - TRBV7-2 - CASSLSSSGANVLTF TGTGCCAGCAGCTTATCTAGCTCTGGGGCCAACGTCCTGACTTTC
TRBJ1-2 - TRBV29-1 - CSADPSSYGYTF TGCAGCGCAGACCCGTCTAGCTATGGCTACACCTTC
TRBJ2-5 TRBD1 TRBV9 once CASNHGDRRSQETQYF TGTGCCAGCAATCACGGGGACAGGAGAAGCCAAGAGACCCAGTACTTC
TRBJ2-3 - TRBV5-1 - CASSLGLATDTDTQYF TGCGCCAGCAGCTTGGGTTTAGCGACTGACACAGATACGCAGTATTTT
TRBJ2-5 - TRBV6-6 - CASKQGRETQYF TGTGCCAGCAAACAGGGTAGAGAGACCCAGTACTTC